This record covers a single T cell receptor beta chain. This sample was included in a study of blood T cell repertoires in COVID-19. This CDR3 region has 11 residues. The ends were cut back, 5 bases at V and 5 bases at J, with 6 bases in the middle. Per germline, CDR1 MNHEY and CDR2 SMNVEV (reference sequence). The protocol was immunoSEQ multiplex PCR, while the TCRdb copy is restricted to in-frame clones and leaves out a portion. The sample contains under 200,000 clones, just over 85% of which appear only once. The sequencing input was peripheral blood. The V call is TRBV27, the J call TRBJ2-5, with D perhaps matching TRBD2 (5 bases). This receptor was obtained from a man aged 55 to 70 with acute or convalescent COVID-19. CDR3 amino acids: CASSTGETQYF. As DNA, the CDR3 is TGTGCCAGCAGTACGGGGGAGACCCAGTACTTC.